Listed below are T cell receptor beta chains from one sample, sequenced in a study of blood T cell repertoires in COVID-19. Clones were sequenced by immunoSEQ multiplex PCR, and TCRdb holds only the in-frame ones, with some missing. The profile shows about 270,000 clones, 80% to 95% of them singletons. Material: PBMCs or T cells enriched from blood (not recorded which). The source of these receptors is a man aged 35 to 55 who had been exposed to COVID-19. Both conserved end residues are part of each CDR3.

v_gene	j_gene	CDR3aa
TRBV24-1	TRBJ2-3	CATSNPSGSDRDTQYF
TRBV24-1	TRBJ2-5	CATSDSGTVQETQYF
TRBV9	TRBJ2-3	CASSLREGSTTDTQYF
TRBV6-5	TRBJ2-1	CASNPRATSYNEQFF
TRBV4-1	TRBJ2-1	CASSLVAGGHNEQFF
TRBV9	TRBJ2-1	CASSVAKGFAGGAYNEQFF
TRBV28	TRBJ1-2	CASSFEGVYGYTF
TRBV19	TRBJ1-1	CASSISGARSTEAFF
TRBV28	TRBJ1-1	CASATGTDEAFF
TRBV10-1	TRBJ2-7	CASILEQYF
TRBV29-1	TRBJ2-7	CSVDVAGGTYEQYF
TRBV11-2	TRBJ1-3	CASSPNWGSYSGNTIYF
TRBV7-9	TRBJ2-4	CATEQQNIQYF
TRBV6-5	TRBJ1-5	CASRADRSSNQPQHF
TRBV29-1	TRBJ2-7	CSTRQGTGKQYF
TRBV15	TRBJ1-2	CATSRDEAEYGYTF
TRBV2	TRBJ2-3	CASSVHPAGGEADTQYF
TRBV12-5	TRBJ1-2	CASGLVPVPF
TRBV11-3	TRBJ1-3	CASSLEGGAGNTIYF
TRBV15	TRBJ2-2	CATSRIAGGTHTGELFF
TRBV14	TRBJ1-5	CASSQDQGKGAIQPQHF
TRBV4-1	TRBJ2-1	CASSQEAETEQFF
TRBV9	TRBJ2-1	CASSVAGPRYNEQFF
TRBV3-1/TRBV3-2	TRBJ2-2	CASSQGVYTGELFF
TRBV11-2	TRBJ1-4	CASSPGGGRREKLFF
TRBV14	TRBJ2-2	CASSQDTGTSAVGELFF
TRBV15	TRBJ2-3	CATSADISDTQYF
TRBV11-2	TRBJ2-1	CASSLLSGLADNEQFF
TRBV15	TRBJ1-3	CATSRRTGTGNTIYF
TRBV5-1	TRBJ2-2	CASSLGLADTGELFF
TRBV29-1	TRBJ1-6	CSVATSTGSGSPLHF
TRBV27	TRBJ2-3	CASSFGGSGTDTQYF